Shown below are 4 T cell receptor beta chains from a single sample sequenced in a study of blood T cell repertoires in COVID-19. Only in-frame clones appear in the TCRdb table, and some are missing; sequencing was by immunoSEQ multiplex PCR. The profile shows approximately 170,000 clones, 85% to 95% of them singletons. Specimen: peripheral blood. The receptor source for this set is a woman aged 55-75 years with COVID-19, enrolled during active disease.

This chain links TRBV5-1 with TRBJ1-1; no clear D. CDR3 length equals 15 residues. V was shortened by 0 bases and J by 5 bases, with 14 bases between the two germline ends. Per the germline V gene, CDR1 is SGHRS and CDR2 is YFSETQ. The CDR3 sequence is CASSLVAGLGTEAFF. The DNA for the CDR3 is TGCGCCAGCAGCTTGGTTGCGGGTCTGGGAACTGAAGCTTTCTTT.

The chain joins TRBV19 to TRBJ1-1, with 7 positions matching TRBD1. CDR3 length equals 14 residues. V dropped 1 base and J dropped 4; count of bases not matched to a gene: 3. Germline V gene lookup returns CDR1 LNHDA and CDR2 SQIVND (reference sequence). Written as DNA, the CDR3 is TGTGCCAGTAGTATAGGACAGGGCGGCACTGAAGCTTTCTTT. It translates to CASSIGQGGTEAFF.

The rearrangement joins TRBV27 to TRBJ2-1; the match to TRBD2 covers 11 bases. CDR1 MNHEY and CDR2 SMNVEV come from the germline V gene (reference sequence). The CDR3 totals 15 residues. J gave up 8 bases and V 5 bases, and 8 bases lay outside the gene matches. The chain's CDR3 is CASSRFLAGGHEQFF. CDR3 in DNA: TGTGCCAGCAGTAGATTCCTAGCGGGGGGCCATGAGCAGTTCTTC.

The chain joins TRBV11-2 to TRBJ2-1, with 7 bases fitting TRBD2. CDR1 is SGHAT, CDR2 FQNNGV, per germline. This CDR3 is built from 16 residues. After removal of 1 base from V and 2 bases from J, the junction contained 5 bases not matched to a gene. The CDR3 protein is CASSLVASGAYNEQFF. CDR3 coding DNA: TGTGCCAGCAGCTTAGTTGCTAGCGGCGCCTACAATGAGCAGTTCTTC.